These 21 T cell receptor beta chains originate from one sample sequenced in a study of cytomegalovirus exposure and HLA in healthy donors. Primers included in the PCR were 60 Vbeta and 13 Jbeta primers. The protocol was immunoSEQ multiplex PCR, while the TCRdb copy is restricted to in-frame clones and leaves out a portion. The sample shows 150,000 to 200,000 clones, approximately 81% of them seen only once. What was sequenced was PBMCs. The receptors were gathered from a woman in her 30s in good health and CMV-seronegative.

This clone was observed once. No conserved phenylalanine or tryptophan ends this CDR3, so it is likely a read error. V usage is TRBV28 and J usage is TRBJ2-7; 7 bases agree with TRBD2. In germline, CDR1 is MDHEN, CDR2 SYDVKM. This CDR3 contains 14 residues. With 6 bases clipped from V and 0 bases from J, the junction kept 5 bases outside the gene matches. CDR3 nucleotide sequence: TGTGCCAGCAGCCCGAGCGGGGACTCCTACGAGCAGTACCTC. Translating gives CASSPSGDSYEQYL.

V usage is TRBV9 and J usage is TRBJ1-2; 7 nucleotides match TRBD1. The CDR3 length is 15 residues. The ends lost 0 bases at V and 4 bases at J; junction bases unmatched: 6. Germline V CDR1 and CDR2: SGDLS, YYNGEE. The CDR3 sequence is CASSVGEGQLYGYTF. The CDR3 region has the DNA TGTGCCAGCAGCGTAGGCGAGGGACAGCTCTATGGCTACACCTTC.

V usage is TRBV27 and J usage is TRBJ2-1; 10 bases map to TRBD1. This CDR3 is 17 amino acids long. From germline, CDR1 is MNHEY and CDR2 SMNVEV (reference sequence). With 1 base clipped from V and 6 bases from J, the junction kept 9 bases outside the gene matches. CDR3 sequence (DNA): TGTGCCAGCAGTTTATTGTACGGGACAGGGGTGATCAATGAGCAGTTCTTC. It is translated as CASSLLYGTGVINEQFF.

This chain joins TRBV7-9 and TRBJ2-7, with TRBD1 identical over 10 bases. The germline gives CDR1 SEHNR, CDR2 FQNEAQ (reference sequence). The CDR3 has 16 residues. With 3 bases clipped from V and 4 bases from J, the junction kept 9 bases outside the gene matches. The CDR3 region is CASSFPGQGNGYEQYF. In DNA form, the CDR3 reads TGTGCCAGCAGCTTCCCGGGACAGGGGAACGGGTACGAGCAGTACTTC.

This chain connects TRBV7-9 to TRBJ2-3, with D possibly matching TRBD2 (5 bases). V was clipped by 1 base and J by 4 bases, with 15 bases between them. The CDR3 sequence is 16 residues long. Germline CDR1 and CDR2: SEHNR and FQNEAQ (reference sequence). The CDR3 sequence is CASSLGFTEESDTQYF. CDR3 bases: TGTGCCAGCAGCTTAGGGTTTACGGAGGAGTCAGATACGCAGTATTTT.

The chain is built from TRBV28 and TRBJ2-3; D uncertain. With 2 bases removed from V and 6 bases from J, the gap between germline ends came to 9 bases. Germline CDR1 and CDR2: MDHEN and SYDVKM. This CDR3 is 13 amino acids long. The CDR3 DNA reads as TGTGCCAGCAGTTTACCGCCTCGGGATACGCAGTATTTT. It yields the protein CASSLPPRDTQYF.

V and J are TRBV6-5 and TRBJ2-5; TRBD2 agrees at 9 bases. CDR1 and CDR2 (germline): MNHEY, SVGAGI. V lost 6 bases to trimming and J lost 4 bases; unmatched junction nucleotides: 9. This CDR3 spans 15 amino acids. Written as DNA, the CDR3 is TGTGCCAGCAGGGGACAAGCGGGAGGCGTAGAGACCCAGTACTTC. Translation: CASRGQAGGVETQYF.

The chain links TRBV9 to TRBJ2-2; 7 bases are shared with TRBD2. With 5 bases clipped from V and 6 bases from J, the junction kept 1 base outside the gene matches. CDR3 length: 12 residues. Germline V gene sequence: CDR1 SGDLS, CDR2 YYNGEE. CDR3 loop: CASRGLAGELFF. CDR3 bases: TGTGCCAGCAGAGGACTAGCCGGGGAGCTGTTTTTT.

V usage is TRBV19 and J usage is TRBJ2-1, with D perhaps TRBD1 (6 bases). Germline V gives CDR1 LNHDA, CDR2 SQIVND (reference sequence). Trimming left V 0 bases short and J 7 bases short, with 19 bases between. The CDR3 is 17 residues long. CDR3 in amino acids: CASSIDLISGDENEQFF. The CDR3 coding sequence is TGTGCCAGTAGTATAGACCTGATCTCAGGGGATGAGAATGAGCAGTTCTTC.

J is TRBJ2-5 and V is TRBV5-4; 9 positions match TRBD1. CDR1 SGHNT and CDR2 YYREEE come from the germline V gene (reference sequence). The CDR3 has 16 amino acids. With V trimmed by 0 bases and J by 3 bases, 6 bases remained unmatched. This chain's CDR3 is CASSLARDRVKETQYF. In DNA form, the CDR3 reads TGTGCCAGCAGCTTGGCGCGGGACAGGGTAAAAGAGACCCAGTACTTC.

The chain employs TRBV27 and TRBJ1-1; no clear D. V was clipped by 7 bases and J by 0 bases, with 15 bases between them. Germline lookup yields CDR1 MNHEY and CDR2 SMNVEV (reference sequence). The CDR3 has 15 residues. The CDR3 bases are TGTGCCAGCAACCCAGCAGGATCCATGAACACTGAAGCTTTCTTT. Translating it yields CASNPAGSMNTEAFF.

The chain recombines TRBV19 with TRBJ2-1; 9 bases are shared with TRBD2. This CDR3 comprises 15 residues. V lost 7 bases, J lost 1 base, and 5 bases stayed unmatched. Germline lookup yields CDR1 LNHDA and CDR2 SQIVND (reference sequence). CDR3 amino acids: CASTPTSGSYNEQFF. The CDR3, as DNA: TGTGCCAGTACTCCGACTAGCGGTTCCTACAATGAGCAGTTCTTC.

The V gene is TRBV5-8, the J gene TRBJ1-1, with D tentatively TRBD1 (6 bases). The germline V gene encodes CDR1 SGHTS and CDR2 YDEGEE. V was cut by 6 bases and J by 7 bases, with 19 bases left in between. This CDR3 comprises 14 residues. CDR3 coding DNA: TGTGCCAGCAATATTCACGGGACAAAAGTTGAAGCTTTCTTT. It specifies CASNIHGTKVEAFF.

The V and J genes are TRBV19 and TRBJ2-7; 7 bases fit TRBD1. Germline V gene data show CDR1 as LNHDA and CDR2 as SQIVND (reference sequence). The CDR3 length is 16 residues. V lost 3 bases to trimming and J lost 0 bases; unmatched junction nucleotides: 8. The CDR3 nucleotides are TGTGCCAGTAGTATTCAAGGGACAGTGAGCTCCTACGAGCAGTACTTC. Its translation is CASSIQGTVSSYEQYF.

The chain has TRBV28 and TRBJ1-5; weak D call: TRBD1 (5 bases). V gave up 5 bases and J gave up 7 bases, with 15 bases separating them. From germline, CDR1 is MDHEN and CDR2 SYDVKM. CDR3 length: 14 residues. CDR3 sequence (DNA): TGTGCCAGCAGTCCCGACAGAGGCGTCCAGCCCCAGCATTTT. This codes for CASSPDRGVQPQHF.

This chain links TRBV5-1 with TRBJ2-5, with D possibly TRBD1 on 6 matching bases. Trimming took off 0 bases at V and 5 bases at J, with 14 bases between the two ends. Germline CDR1 and CDR2: SGHRS and YFSETQ. This CDR3 contains 15 residues. CDR3: CASSLEQGSFETQYF. The CDR3 bases are TGCGCCAGCAGCTTGGAACAGGGTTCTTTCGAGACCCAGTACTTC.

The CDR3 reads CASSLSEVMALHF. DNA for the CDR3: TGTGCCAGCAGCCTATCCGAGGTGATGGCCCTCCACTTT. The chain joins TRBV7-2 to TRBJ1-6; no clear D. The germline gives CDR1 SGHTA, CDR2 FQGNSA. The V gene lost 5 bases and the J gene lost 14 bases, with 16 bases spanning the gap. The CDR3 sequence is 13 residues long. The full variable domain, rest sourced from reference TRBV7-2 and TRBJ1-6, is GAGVSQSPSNKVTEKGKDVELRCDPISGHTALYWYRQSLGQGLEFLIYFQGNSAPDKSGLPSDRFSAERTGGSVSTLTIQRTQQEDSAVYLCASSLSEVMALHFGNGTRLTVT.

The rearrangement joins TRBV7-3 to TRBJ2-3; 10 bases match TRBD2. V lost 2 bases, J lost 1 base, and 6 bases stayed unmatched. CDR3 length: 17 residues. Germline V lookup: CDR1 SGHTA, CDR2 FQGTGA. CDR3 in amino acids: CASSLSAGGRRTDTQYF. The CDR3 bases are TGTGCCAGCAGCTTATCAGCGGGAGGGCGACGCACAGATACGCAGTATTTT.

This clone was counted a few times. This sequence joins TRBV19 and TRBJ2-7; D is perhaps TRBD1 (5 bases). The germline V and J ends were trimmed by 5 bases and 4 bases, with 12 bases remaining between them. The CDR3 is 13 residues long. In germline, CDR1 is LNHDA, CDR2 SQIVND (reference sequence). CDR3 in amino acids: CASSSRVGYEQYF. CDR3 bases: TGTGCCAGTAGTTCCAGGGTAGGTTACGAGCAGTACTTC.

The genes are TRBV7-9 and TRBJ2-1; tentative D call: TRBD1 (5 bases). The V gene lost 3 bases and the J gene lost 0 bases, with 15 bases spanning the gap. Germline V CDR1 and CDR2: SEHNR, FQNEAQ (reference sequence). CDR3 length: 17 residues. The CDR3 DNA follows: TGTGCCAGCAGCTTCCCCACCGACAGACCCTCCTACAATGAGCAGTTCTTC. Translating gives CASSFPTDRPSYNEQFF.

The CDR3 DNA follows: TGTGCCAGCAGCCCAAAGCATGGGCGGGTGACCGGGGAGCTGTTTTTT. The encoded protein is CASSPKHGRVTGELFF. This chain links TRBV9 with TRBJ2-2; possible D gene TRBD2, 5 bases. The CDR3 is 16 residues long. CDR1 is SGDLS and CDR2 is YYNGEE in the germline V gene. Trimming stripped 4 bases from V and 5 bases from J, with 18 bases between.